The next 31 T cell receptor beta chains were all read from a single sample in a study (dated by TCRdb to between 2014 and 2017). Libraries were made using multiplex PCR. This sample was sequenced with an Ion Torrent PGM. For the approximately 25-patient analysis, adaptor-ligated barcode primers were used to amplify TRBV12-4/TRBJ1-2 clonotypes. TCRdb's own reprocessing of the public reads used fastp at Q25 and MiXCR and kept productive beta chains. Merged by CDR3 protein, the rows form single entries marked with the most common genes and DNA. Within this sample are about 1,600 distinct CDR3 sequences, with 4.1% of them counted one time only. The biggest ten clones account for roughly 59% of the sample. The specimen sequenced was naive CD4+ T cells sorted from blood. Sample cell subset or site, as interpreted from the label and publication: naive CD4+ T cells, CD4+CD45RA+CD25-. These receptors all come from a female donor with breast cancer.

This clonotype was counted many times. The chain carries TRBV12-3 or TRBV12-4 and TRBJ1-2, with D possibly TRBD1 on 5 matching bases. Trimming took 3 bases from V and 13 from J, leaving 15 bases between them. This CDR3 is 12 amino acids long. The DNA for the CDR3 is TGTGCCAGCAGTTTGGGCAGGGCGGGTGGCACCTTC. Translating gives CASSLGRAGGTF.

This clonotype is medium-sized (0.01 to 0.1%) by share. CDR3 bases: TGTGCCAGCCGGTGGAGTGGCTACACCTTC. Its translation: CASRWSGYTF. V gene TRBV12-3 or TRBV12-4 combines with J gene TRBJ1-2; no reliable D call. The ends were cut back, 8 bases at V and 7 bases at J, with 8 bases in the middle. The CDR3 loop spans 10 amino acids.

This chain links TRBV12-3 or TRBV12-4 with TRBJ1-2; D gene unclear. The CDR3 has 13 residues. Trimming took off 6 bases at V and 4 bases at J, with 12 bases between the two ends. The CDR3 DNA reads TGTGCCAGCAGATCTGACGGGCGCTATGGCTACACCTTC. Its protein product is CASRSDGRYGYTF.

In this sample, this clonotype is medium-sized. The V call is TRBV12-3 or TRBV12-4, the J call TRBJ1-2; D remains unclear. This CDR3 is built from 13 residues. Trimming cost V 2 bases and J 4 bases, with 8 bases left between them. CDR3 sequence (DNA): TGTGCCAGCAGTTTACGTCAGAGCTATGGCTACACCTTC. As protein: CASSLRQSYGYTF.

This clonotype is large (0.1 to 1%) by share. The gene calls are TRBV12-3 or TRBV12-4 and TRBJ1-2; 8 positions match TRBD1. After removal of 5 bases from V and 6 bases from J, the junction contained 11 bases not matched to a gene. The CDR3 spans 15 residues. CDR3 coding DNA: TGTGCCAGCAGTCTAATCGGACAGGGCTTGGATGGCTACACCTTC. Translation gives CASSLIGQGLDGYTF.

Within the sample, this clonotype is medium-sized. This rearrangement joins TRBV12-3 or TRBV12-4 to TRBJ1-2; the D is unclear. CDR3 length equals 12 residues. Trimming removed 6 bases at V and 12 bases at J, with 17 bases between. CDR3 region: CASRLGEHWDTF. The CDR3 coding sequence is TGTGCCAGCAGACTTGGGGAACACTGGGACACCTTC.

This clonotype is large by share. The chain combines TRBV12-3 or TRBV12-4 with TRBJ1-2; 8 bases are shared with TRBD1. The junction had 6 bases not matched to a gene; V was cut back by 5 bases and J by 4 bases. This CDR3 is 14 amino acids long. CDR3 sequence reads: CASSLVGTGYGYTF. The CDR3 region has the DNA TGTGCCAGCAGTCTAGTCGGGACAGGCTATGGCTACACCTTC.

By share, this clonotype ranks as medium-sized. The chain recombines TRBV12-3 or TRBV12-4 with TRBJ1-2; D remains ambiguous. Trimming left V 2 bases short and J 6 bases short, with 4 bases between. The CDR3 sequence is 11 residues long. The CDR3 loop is CASSLTNGYTF. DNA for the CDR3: TGTGCCAGCAGTTTAACGAATGGCTACACCTTC.

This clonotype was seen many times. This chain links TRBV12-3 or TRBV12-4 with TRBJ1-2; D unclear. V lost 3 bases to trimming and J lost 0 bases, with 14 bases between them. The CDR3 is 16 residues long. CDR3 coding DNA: TGTGCCAGCAGTTTGCCCTTAAGAACTACTAACTATGGCTACACCTTC. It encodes CASSLPLRTTNYGYTF.

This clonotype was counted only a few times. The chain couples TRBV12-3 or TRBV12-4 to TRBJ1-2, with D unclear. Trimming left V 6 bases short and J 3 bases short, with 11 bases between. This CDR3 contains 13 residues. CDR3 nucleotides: TGTGCCAGCAGCTCCGACATATACTATGGCTACACCTTC. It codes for CASSSDIYYGYTF.

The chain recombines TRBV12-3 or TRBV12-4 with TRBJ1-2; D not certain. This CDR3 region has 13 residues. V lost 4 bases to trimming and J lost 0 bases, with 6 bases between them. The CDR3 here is CASSSSTNYGYTF. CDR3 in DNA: TGTGCCAGCAGTTCGTCCACTAACTATGGCTACACCTTC.

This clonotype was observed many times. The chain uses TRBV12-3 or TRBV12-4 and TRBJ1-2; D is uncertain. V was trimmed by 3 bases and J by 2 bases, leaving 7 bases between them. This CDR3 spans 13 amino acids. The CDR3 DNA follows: TGTGCCAGCAGTTTCGACCGGAACTATGGCTACACCTTC. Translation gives CASSFDRNYGYTF.

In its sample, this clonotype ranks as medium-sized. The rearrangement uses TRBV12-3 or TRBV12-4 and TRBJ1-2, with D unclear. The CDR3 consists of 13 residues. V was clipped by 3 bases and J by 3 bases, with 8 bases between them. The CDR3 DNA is TGTGCCAGCAGTTTGGTCCGATACTATGGCTACACCTTC. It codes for CASSLVRYYGYTF.

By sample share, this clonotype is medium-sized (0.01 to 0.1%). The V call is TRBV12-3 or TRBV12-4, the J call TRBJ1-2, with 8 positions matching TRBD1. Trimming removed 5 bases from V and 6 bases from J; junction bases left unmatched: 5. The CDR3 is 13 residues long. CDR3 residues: CASSQDRVDGYTF. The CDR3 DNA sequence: TGTGCCAGCAGTCAGGACAGGGTTGATGGCTACACCTTC.

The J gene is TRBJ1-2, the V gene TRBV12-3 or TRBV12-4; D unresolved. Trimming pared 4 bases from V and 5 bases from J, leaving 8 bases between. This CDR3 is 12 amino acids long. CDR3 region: CASSSVLYGYTF. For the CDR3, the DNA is TGTGCCAGCAGTTCCGTCCTTTATGGCTACACCTTC.

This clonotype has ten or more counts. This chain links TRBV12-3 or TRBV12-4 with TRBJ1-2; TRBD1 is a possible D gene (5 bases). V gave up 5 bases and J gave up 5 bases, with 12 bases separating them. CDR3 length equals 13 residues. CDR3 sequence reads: CASSRDWTYGYTF. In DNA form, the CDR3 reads TGTGCCAGCAGTAGGGACTGGACGTATGGCTACACCTTC.

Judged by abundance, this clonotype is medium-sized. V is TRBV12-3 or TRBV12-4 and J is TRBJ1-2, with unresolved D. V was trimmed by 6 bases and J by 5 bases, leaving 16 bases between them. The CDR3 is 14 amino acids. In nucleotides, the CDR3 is TGTGCCAGCAGCCCAGGACTCCTAATTTATGGCTACACCTTC. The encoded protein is CASSPGLLIYGYTF.

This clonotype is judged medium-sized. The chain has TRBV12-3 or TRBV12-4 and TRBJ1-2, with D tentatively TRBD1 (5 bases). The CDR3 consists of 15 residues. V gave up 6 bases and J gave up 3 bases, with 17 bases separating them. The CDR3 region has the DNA TGTGCCAGCAGCTCACTCGGGGCAGGCTACTATGGCTACACCTTC. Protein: CASSSLGAGYYGYTF.

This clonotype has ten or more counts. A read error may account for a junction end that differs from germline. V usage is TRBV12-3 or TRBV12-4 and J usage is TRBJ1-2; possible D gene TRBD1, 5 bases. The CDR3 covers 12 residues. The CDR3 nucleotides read TGTGCCAGCAGCCCCTCCGGGACTCCCGCAAAGTTC. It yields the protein CASSPSGTPAKF.

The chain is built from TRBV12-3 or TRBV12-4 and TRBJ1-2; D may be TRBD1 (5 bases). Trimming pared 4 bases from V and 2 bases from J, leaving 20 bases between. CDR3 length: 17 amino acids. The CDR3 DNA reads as TGTGCCAGCAGTTCTTACCGGGGATCTGCAGGGAACTATGGCTACACCTTC. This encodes CASSSYRGSAGNYGYTF.

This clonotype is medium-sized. CDR3 region: CASSPGTGNYGYTF. The DNA for the CDR3 is TGTGCCAGCAGTCCAGGGACAGGGAACTATGGCTACACCTTC. J is TRBJ1-2 and V is TRBV12-3 or TRBV12-4, with 9 bases matching TRBD1. J was trimmed by 2 bases and V by 5 bases; bases with no gene match: 3. The CDR3 is made up of 14 amino acids.

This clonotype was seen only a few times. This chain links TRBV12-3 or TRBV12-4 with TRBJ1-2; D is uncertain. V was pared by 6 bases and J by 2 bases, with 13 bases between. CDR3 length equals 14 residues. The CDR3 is CASRSFEENYGYTF. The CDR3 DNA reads TGTGCCAGCAGATCATTCGAAGAAAACTATGGCTACACCTTC.

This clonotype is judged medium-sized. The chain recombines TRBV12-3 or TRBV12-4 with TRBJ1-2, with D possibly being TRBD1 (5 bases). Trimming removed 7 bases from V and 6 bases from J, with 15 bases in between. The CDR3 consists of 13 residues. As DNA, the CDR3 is TGTGCCAGCAAGTTAGTAGGGGCAGATGGCTACACCTTC. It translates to CASKLVGADGYTF.

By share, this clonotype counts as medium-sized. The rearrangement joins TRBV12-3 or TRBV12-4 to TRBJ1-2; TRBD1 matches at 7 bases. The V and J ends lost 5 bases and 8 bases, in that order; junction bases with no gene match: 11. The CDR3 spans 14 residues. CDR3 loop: CASSTRQGLRGYTF. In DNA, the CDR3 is TGTGCCAGCAGTACTCGACAGGGTTTAAGGGGCTACACCTTC.

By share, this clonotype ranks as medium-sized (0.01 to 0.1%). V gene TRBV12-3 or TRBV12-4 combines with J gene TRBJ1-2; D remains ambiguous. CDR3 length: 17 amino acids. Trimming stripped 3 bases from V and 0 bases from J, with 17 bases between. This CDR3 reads CASSFRRPSTSNYGYTF. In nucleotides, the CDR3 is TGTGCCAGCAGTTTTCGACGGCCCTCAACCTCTAACTATGGCTACACCTTC.

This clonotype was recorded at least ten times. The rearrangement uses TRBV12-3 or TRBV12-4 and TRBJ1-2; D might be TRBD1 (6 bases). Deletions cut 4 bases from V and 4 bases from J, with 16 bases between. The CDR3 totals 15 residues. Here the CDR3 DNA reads TGTGCCAGCAGTTCCTTTGACAGGCCGAGCTATGGCTACACCTTC. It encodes CASSSFDRPSYGYTF.

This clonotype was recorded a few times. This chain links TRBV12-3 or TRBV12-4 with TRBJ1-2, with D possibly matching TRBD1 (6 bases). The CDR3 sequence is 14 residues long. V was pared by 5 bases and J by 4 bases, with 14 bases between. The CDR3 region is CASSEQGLFYGYTF. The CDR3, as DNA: TGTGCCAGCAGTGAACAGGGCCTCTTCTATGGCTACACCTTC.

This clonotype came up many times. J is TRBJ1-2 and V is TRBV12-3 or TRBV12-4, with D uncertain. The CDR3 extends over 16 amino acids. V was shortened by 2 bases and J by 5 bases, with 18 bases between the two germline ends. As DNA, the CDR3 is TGTGCCAGCAGTTTAAACGGAGCGACCGATCGGTATGGCTACACCTTC. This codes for CASSLNGATDRYGYTF.

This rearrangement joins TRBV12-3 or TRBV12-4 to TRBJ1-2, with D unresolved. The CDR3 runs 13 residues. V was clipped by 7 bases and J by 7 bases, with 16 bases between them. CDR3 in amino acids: CASTPRTMGGYTF. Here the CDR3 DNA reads TGTGCCAGCACTCCCCGTACGATGGGTGGCTACACCTTC.

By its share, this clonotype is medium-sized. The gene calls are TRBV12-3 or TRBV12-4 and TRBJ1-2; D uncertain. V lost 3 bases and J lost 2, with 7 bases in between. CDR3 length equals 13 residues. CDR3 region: CASSFQGNYGYTF. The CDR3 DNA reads TGTGCCAGCAGTTTTCAAGGAAACTATGGCTACACCTTC.

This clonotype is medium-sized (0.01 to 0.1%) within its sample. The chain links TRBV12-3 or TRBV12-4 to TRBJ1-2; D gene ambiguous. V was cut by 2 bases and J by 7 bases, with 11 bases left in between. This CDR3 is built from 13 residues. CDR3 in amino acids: CASSLQAQPGYTF. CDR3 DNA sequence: TGTGCCAGCAGTTTACAGGCCCAGCCTGGCTACACCTTC.